This entry lists 17 T cell receptor beta chains sequenced from one sample in a study of OX40 agonist ivuxolimab in advanced cancers. Library creation used the immunoSEQ multiplex PCR assay. Not all clones reach the TCRdb copy of this immuneACCESS table, which keeps in-frame sequences only. Checked studies attribute under half of the gap to unresolved V genes and leave the rest unexplained. The sample has 40,000 to 50,000 clones on record, approximately 90% of them singletons. The biggest ten clones account for 35% to 40% of the sample. This specimen was CD4+ or CD8+ T cells sorted from blood, taken in a trial of the OX40 agonist ivuxolimab. These receptors were taken from an adult with an advanced solid tumor such as melanoma, head and neck, liver or kidney cancer.

The chain joins TRBV19 to TRBJ2-2; maybe TRBD1 (5 bases). V lost 6 bases and J 6 bases, leaving 8 bases between the germline ends. CDR3 length: 12 residues. Germline values: CDR1 LNHDA, CDR2 SQIVND (reference sequence). The CDR3 is CASSKGAGELFF. The CDR3 DNA is TGTGCCAGTAGCAAAGGGGCCGGGGAGCTGTTTTTT.

Concerning this clone itself: One end of the junction is discordant with germline, which a read error may explain. The rearrangement links TRBV11-2 to TRBJ2-1; D gene ambiguous. Germline V gene data show CDR1 as SGHAT and CDR2 as FQNNGV. This CDR3 spans 12 amino acids. The CDR3 region is CASSPNYDEQFF. CDR3 nucleotide sequence: TGTGCCAGCAGCCCCAACTACGATGAGCAGTTCTTC.

CDR3 sequence (DNA): TGTGCCAGCAGTTCGACAGGGGGAGAGACCCAGTACTTC. Its translation: CASSSTGGETQYF. This sequence joins TRBV2 and TRBJ2-5; 9 bases fit TRBD1. The ends lost 5 bases at V and 4 bases at J; junction bases unmatched: 2. The CDR3 runs to 13 residues. Germline CDR1 SNHLY, CDR2 FYNNEI.

The J gene is TRBJ2-5, the V gene TRBV2; TRBD2 aligns across 12 bases. V gave up 3 bases and J gave up 2 bases; unmatched junction bases: 4. Germline values: CDR1 SNHLY, CDR2 FYNNEI. The CDR3 spans 16 residues. CDR3 bases: TGTGCCAGCAGTGAGTTTCTAGCGGGAGGGCAAGAGACCCAGTACTTC. Its translation: CASSEFLAGGQETQYF.

The chain employs TRBV5-1 and TRBJ1-3; the match to TRBD1 covers 7 bases. This CDR3 has 14 residues. Trimming took 3 bases from V and 3 from J; bases not matched to a gene: 3. The V gene's germline CDR1 is SGHRS and CDR2 YFSETQ. CDR3 loop: CASSYTGDGNTIYF. CDR3 coding DNA: TGCGCCAGCAGCTACACAGGGGATGGAAACACCATATATTTT.

The rearrangement joins TRBV2 to TRBJ2-5; D gene unclear. With 7 bases removed from V and 5 bases from J, the gap between germline ends came to 11 bases. CDR3 length equals 12 residues. Germline CDR1 is SNHLY and CDR2 is FYNNEI. The DNA of the CDR3 is TGTGCCAGCACCTTGGGTGGGGAGACCCAGTACTTC. Its translation: CASTLGGETQYF.

V gene TRBV6-7 combines with J gene TRBJ2-5, with TRBD2 matching over 8 bases. TRBV6-7 is an open reading frame, and its role is uncertain. The CDR3 sequence is 13 residues long. With 5 bases clipped from V and 5 bases from J, the junction kept 4 bases outside the gene matches. The DNA for the CDR3 is TGTGCCAGCAGTGTACGGGAGGGGGAGACCCAGTACTTC. It specifies CASSVREGETQYF.

The chain links TRBV7-9 to TRBJ2-3, with TRBD2 matching over 11 bases. Germline trimming cut 5 bases from V and 2 bases from J; bases unmatched to any gene: 9. The CDR3 runs 17 residues. Per the germline V gene, CDR1 is SEHNR and CDR2 is FQNEAQ (reference sequence). CDR3 region: CASSLRMTSGNTDTQYF. The DNA for the CDR3 is TGTGCCAGCAGCCTACGGATGACTAGCGGGAACACAGATACGCAGTATTTT.

This CDR3 reads CSVRQGRVDEQYF. The CDR3 nucleotides are TGCAGCGTGAGACAGGGAAGGGTAGACGAGCAGTACTTC. The genes are TRBV29-1 and TRBJ2-7, with 7 nucleotides matching TRBD1. The CDR3 covers 13 residues. Germline CDR1 reads SQVTM; CDR2 reads ANQGSEA. With 6 bases clipped from V and 5 bases from J, the junction kept 10 bases outside the gene matches.

V usage is TRBV6-5 and J usage is TRBJ2-7; 10 bases are shared with TRBD1. Germline lookup yields CDR1 MNHEY and CDR2 SVGAGI. V lost 5 bases, J lost 4 bases, and 5 bases stayed unmatched. The CDR3 is 14 residues long. The DNA of the CDR3 is TGTGCCAGCAGTAATGACAGGGGGCTTTACGAGCAGTACTTC. Its translation: CASSNDRGLYEQYF.

This chain uses TRBV13 with TRBJ2-5, with a possible D match to TRBD1 (5 bases). Between the trimmed V and J ends, which lost 5 bases and 0 bases, there was a span of 13 bases. This CDR3 contains 15 residues. Germline values: CDR1 PRHDT, CDR2 FYEKMQ (reference sequence). The CDR3 DNA sequence: TGTGCCAGCAGCGAATTACAGGCGTACCAAGAGACCCAGTACTTC. Translating gives CASSELQAYQETQYF.

The chain uses TRBV6-6 and TRBJ2-1, with D perhaps TRBD2 (5 bases). The CDR3 sequence is 12 residues long. V shed 5 bases and J shed 7 bases, with 9 bases lying between them. Per germline, CDR1 MNHNY and CDR2 SVGAGI (reference sequence). The CDR3 region is CASSPLENEQFF. In DNA, the CDR3 is TGTGCCAGCAGTCCACTAGAAAATGAGCAGTTCTTC.

By proportion, this clone is medium-sized. This chain joins TRBV5-5 and TRBJ2-5; D not resolved. The germline V gene has CDR1 SGHKS and CDR2 YYEKEE (reference sequence). V dropped 0 bases and J dropped 1 base, with 10 bases sitting between them. CDR3 length: 15 amino acids. For the CDR3, the DNA is TGTGCCAGCAGCTTGGCCGGGTACCTCCAAGAGACCCAGTACTTC. The encoded protein is CASSLAGYLQETQYF.

The rearrangement uses TRBV7-2 and TRBJ2-4; D is possibly TRBD2 (6 bases). The length of the CDR3 is 13 residues. V lost 2 bases and J 6 bases, leaving 8 bases between the germline ends. Per germline, CDR1 SGHTA and CDR2 FQGNSA. In DNA form, the CDR3 reads TGTGCCAGCAGCTTAATGGAGGGAAACATTCAGTACTTC. Amino acid sequence: CASSLMEGNIQYF.

CDR3 region: CASSHSLETQYF. The CDR3 coding sequence is TGTGCCAGCAGCCACTCGTTAGAGACCCAGTACTTC. The gene calls are TRBV14 and TRBJ2-5; no firm D call. V gave up 3 bases and J gave up 4 bases, with 6 bases separating them. CDR3 length equals 12 residues. The V gene's germline CDR1 is SGHDN and CDR2 FVKESK.

The chain uses TRBV30 and TRBJ1-1, with D unresolved. In germline, CDR1 is GTSNPN, CDR2 SVGIG (reference sequence). Between the trimmed V and J ends, which lost 5 bases and 0 bases, there was a span of 10 bases. CDR3 length: 13 amino acids. For the CDR3, the DNA is TGTGCCTGGGCTCGGCAATTGAACACTGAAGCTTTCTTT. The encoded protein is CAWARQLNTEAFF.

The gene calls are TRBV19 and TRBJ2-7, with D possibly TRBD1 on 6 matching bases. V lost 4 bases, J lost 6 bases, and 19 bases lay in between. The CDR3 contains 15 residues. Germline V gene lookup returns CDR1 LNHDA and CDR2 SQIVND (reference sequence). This CDR3 is CASSRTAPRGSEQYF. CDR3 coding DNA: TGTGCCAGTAGTAGAACCGCGCCCAGGGGTTCCGAGCAGTACTTC. Complete variable domain (other parts from reference TRBV19 and TRBJ2-7): DGGITQSPKYLFRKEGQNVTLSCEQNLNHDAMYWYRQDPGQGLRLIYYSQIVNDFQKGDIAEGYSVSREKKESFPLTVTSAQKNPTAFYLCASSRTAPRGSEQYFGPGTRLTVT.